The rows below give T cell receptor beta chains drawn from one sample of a study of blood T cell repertoires in COVID-19. Clones were read by immunoSEQ multiplex PCR, and TCRdb kept only the in-frame ones, dropping some. The data hold hundreds of thousands of clones, with under 90% observed a single time. Specimen: PBMCs or T cells enriched from blood (not recorded which). The receptors stem from a woman aged 45-65 years who had been exposed to COVID-19. CDR3s include the opening cysteine and the closing phenylalanine or tryptophan. D genes are given only for firm matches. Some rows mark clone size as missing; the rest say once, few, many or name a class of expanded clone.

size	length	D	V	J	CDR3	DNA
NA	14	TRBD2	TRBV24-1	TRBJ2-3	CATTTAGGTDTQYF	TGTGCCACCACTACAGCGGGGGGCACAGATACGCAGTATTTT
NA	14	NA	TRBV28	TRBJ1-3	CASRGGALGNTIYF	TGTGCCAGCAGGGGGGGGGCACTTGGAAACACCATATATTTT
NA	11	NA	TRBV6-5	TRBJ2-1	CASTGYNEQFF	TGTGCCAGCACAGGGTACAATGAGCAGTTCTTC
NA	18	NA	TRBV9	TRBJ1-4	CASSPPLGQGSGNEKLFF	TGTGCCAGCAGCCCCCCCCTAGGGCAGGGGTCGGGTAATGAAAAACTGTTTTTT
NA	15	NA	TRBV30	TRBJ1-5	CAWSPQRGAYQPQHF	TGTGCCTGGAGTCCCCAGCGGGGGGCATATCAGCCCCAGCATTTT
NA	13	NA	TRBV30	TRBJ1-5	CAWTGSLDQPQHF	TGTGCCTGGACCGGCAGTCTAGATCAGCCCCAGCATTTT
NA	14	TRBD1	TRBV19	TRBJ2-5	CASSPQGAGETQYF	TGTGCCAGTAGCCCACAGGGGGCTGGGGAGACCCAGTACTTC
NA	16	TRBD2	TRBV4-2	TRBJ2-5	CASSPDPAGGRETQYF	TGTGCCAGCAGCCCGGACCCAGCGGGGGGGCGAGAGACCCAGTACTTC
NA	17	TRBD1	TRBV19	TRBJ1-5	CASSTGQGTLSNQPQHF	TGTGCCAGTAGTACGGGACAGGGGACCCTTAGCAATCAGCCCCAGCATTTT
NA	17	TRBD1	TRBV5-8	TRBJ2-1	CASSWGQGAISYNEQFF	TGTGCCAGCAGCTGGGGACAGGGGGCGATCTCCTACAATGAGCAGTTCTTC
NA	18	TRBD1	TRBV6-1	TRBJ2-7	CASGGWDRDLEGSYEQYF	TGTGCCAGCGGTGGTTGGGACAGGGACTTAGAGGGGTCCTACGAGCAGTACTTC
NA	15	TRBD1	TRBV28	TRBJ1-6	CASSFDHRGRSPLHF	TGTGCCAGCAGTTTCGACCACAGGGGTAGGTCACCCCTCCACTTT
NA	13	NA	TRBV7-2	TRBJ1-1	CASSLSVNTEAFF	TGTGCCAGCAGCTTGTCAGTGAACACTGAAGCTTTCTTT
once	14	NA	TRBV7-2	TRBJ2-1	CASSLGREYNEQFF	TGTGCCAGCAGCTTAGGGAGAGAGTACAATGAGCAGTTCTTC
once	14	TRBD1	TRBV14	TRBJ1-1	CASSQARTGIEAFF	TGTGCCAGCAGCCAAGCCCGGACAGGGATTGAAGCTTTCTTT
NA	14	NA	TRBV18	TRBJ2-7	CASSPPTGDYEQYF	TGTGCCAGCTCACCACCAACCGGAGACTACGAGCAGTACTTC
NA	11	TRBD2	TRBV20-1	TRBJ2-5	CSPGGRETQYF	TGCAGCCCCGGGGGGAGAGAGACCCAGTACTTC